Below, 19 T cell receptor beta chains from the same sample are listed, as sequenced in a study of T cell responses to AZD1222 COVID-19 vaccine. The protocol was immunoSEQ multiplex PCR, while the TCRdb copy is restricted to in-frame clones and leaves out a portion. The sample lists around 180,000 clones; roughly 87% were seen once. Specimen: peripheral blood, collected on day 0 of AZD1222 vaccination. The receptors here all came from an adult in good health.

The gene calls are TRBV6-4 and TRBJ1-1, with D possibly matching TRBD1 (6 bases). The CDR3 covers 15 residues. Germline CDR1 MRHNA, CDR2 SNTAGT. With 4 bases removed from V and 4 bases from J, the gap between germline ends came to 16 bases. The CDR3 region has the DNA TGTGCCAGCAGTGCCGAACAGGGAGTGAGCACTGAAGCTTTCTTT. As protein: CASSAEQGVSTEAFF.

This clone has a single count. The chain is built from TRBV28 and TRBJ1-2; TRBD1 is a possible D gene (6 bases). Germline V gene lookup returns CDR1 MDHEN and CDR2 SYDVKM. CDR3 size: 14 residues. V lost 5 bases, J lost 3 bases, and 13 bases lay in between. The CDR3 region is CASSPLGGYYGYTF. The CDR3 bases are TGTGCCAGCAGTCCCCTCGGGGGCTACTATGGCTACACCTTC.

This chain connects TRBV29-1 to TRBJ1-2; 12 bases match TRBD1. Germline V gives CDR1 SQVTM, CDR2 ANQGSEA. The length of the CDR3 is 13 residues. With 7 bases clipped from V and 8 bases from J, the junction kept 8 bases outside the gene matches. Here the CDR3 DNA reads TGCAGCGCGGAGGGACAGGGGGCCCGGGGCTACACCTTC. Amino acid sequence: CSAEGQGARGYTF.

This clone has a single count. J is TRBJ2-1 and V is TRBV24-1; D call uncertain. The CDR3 is made up of 13 amino acids. The V end was cut by 3 bases, the J end by 12 bases, with 14 bases between. Germline V lookup: CDR1 KGHDR, CDR2 SFDVKD. The CDR3 nucleotides are TGTGCCACCAGTGATCCCATCCAGAAAGGGCAGTTCTTC. Amino acid sequence: CATSDPIQKGQFF.

The chain has TRBV28 and TRBJ1-5; D call uncertain. V dropped 6 bases and J dropped 2 bases, with 41 bases sitting between them. The CDR3 is made up of 24 amino acids. The germline V gene encodes CDR1 MDHEN and CDR2 SYDVKM. CDR3 loop: CASSSFPRAAAEGGPNSRNQPQHF. The CDR3 coding sequence is TGTGCCAGCAGCTCCTTCCCTAGGGCAGCGGCGGAGGGTGGGCCAAATTCTCGCAATCAGCCCCAGCATTTT.

The chain employs TRBV10-3 and TRBJ2-3; 13 bases match TRBD2. CDR1 and CDR2 (germline): ENHRY, SYGVKD. The J segment lost 6 bases and the V segment lost 3 bases, leaving 6 bases of the junction unmatched. The CDR3 covers 16 residues. This chain's CDR3 is CAISDPGLAGADTQYF. CDR3 DNA sequence: TGTGCCATCAGTGACCCCGGACTAGCGGGAGCTGATACGCAGTATTTT.

This clone was picked up a small number of times. The rearrangement links TRBV27 to TRBJ1-2; D may be TRBD1 (5 bases). This CDR3 spans 13 amino acids. V was shortened by 2 bases and J by 10 bases, with 14 bases between the two germline ends. From germline, CDR1 is MNHEY and CDR2 SMNVEV (reference sequence). The CDR3 is CASSLGAGSDYTF. The CDR3 nucleotides are TGTGCCAGCAGTTTAGGGGCAGGGTCCGACTACACCTTC.

A few counts support this clone. The rearrangement uses TRBV9 and TRBJ1-1, with TRBD1 as a possible D gene (5 bases). Germline V lookup: CDR1 SGDLS, CDR2 YYNGEE. The CDR3 sequence is 12 residues long. Trimming took 4 bases from V and 8 from J, leaving 12 bases between them. CDR3 nucleotides: TGTGCCAGCAGCCGAGGGACGACCGAAGCTTTCTTT. Amino acids: CASSRGTTEAFF.

This clone was detected once. The V gene is TRBV28, the J gene TRBJ1-1; a possible D gene is TRBD1 (6 bases). Germline-derived CDR1 and CDR2 are MDHEN and SYDVKM. The length of the CDR3 is 17 residues. V lost 2 bases and J 1 base, leaving 17 bases between the germline ends. The CDR3 here is CASSLGTPPGANTEAFF. CDR3 DNA: TGTGCCAGCAGTTTAGGCACTCCCCCAGGGGCGAACACTGAAGCTTTCTTT.

The chain carries TRBV2 and TRBJ1-4, with TRBD1 matching 10 bases. The CDR3 runs 14 residues. V shed 6 bases, J shed 11 bases, and the junction held 9 bases outside the gene matches. The germline gives CDR1 SNHLY, CDR2 FYNNEI. CDR3 in DNA: TGTGCCAGCAGCAAAGGACAGGGGGTAGGGAAACTGTTTTTT. It is translated as CASSKGQGVGKLFF.

The chain uses TRBV9 and TRBJ2-7, with D maybe TRBD2 (6 bases). The germline V and J ends were trimmed by 0 bases and 7 bases, with 14 bases remaining between them. Germline-derived CDR1 and CDR2 are SGDLS and YYNGEE. This CDR3 comprises 14 residues. The CDR3 DNA reads as TGTGCCAGCAGCGTAGGGGGAGGTGTAAGGGAGCAGTACTTC. This translates into CASSVGGGVREQYF.

The chain combines TRBV12-5 with TRBJ1-5; 9 bases match TRBD1. J was trimmed by 0 bases and V by 5 bases; bases with no gene match: 14. The CDR3 length is 19 residues. The germline V gene has CDR1 LGHNT and CDR2 FRNRAP. The CDR3 DNA reads as TGTGCTAGTGGTCTTGGGCCGGGACAGGGAGTTTATAGCAATCAGCCCCAGCATTTT. It translates to CASGLGPGQGVYSNQPQHF.

The chain couples TRBV27 to TRBJ1-5; no firm D call. The germline gives CDR1 MNHEY, CDR2 SMNVEV (reference sequence). CDR3 length equals 13 residues. Trimming cost V 0 bases and J 4 bases, with 4 bases left between them. Written as DNA, the CDR3 is TGTGCCAGCAGTTTATCGGGGAATCAGCCCCAGCATTTT. It is translated as CASSLSGNQPQHF.

The chain couples TRBV3-1 (or the pseudogene TRBV3-2) to TRBJ1-6, with a weak D call TRBD1 (5 bases). The V gene lost 1 base and the J gene lost 10 bases, with 17 bases spanning the gap. The CDR3 has 16 amino acids. CDR1 LGHDT and CDR2 YNNKEL come from the germline V gene (reference sequence). CDR3 coding DNA: TGTGCCAGCAGCCAAGGGGGACCCCTTAGGGAGTCACCCCTCCACTTT. Residues: CASSQGGPLRESPLHF.

The CDR3 nucleotides read TGTGCCAGCAGTTTTTCCTCCGGGACAGGGGGCTTGAACACTGAAGCTTTCTTT. This codes for CASSFSSGTGGLNTEAFF. This rearrangement joins TRBV27 to TRBJ1-1; TRBD1 aligns across 12 bases. Germline CDR1 reads MNHEY; CDR2 reads SMNVEV (reference sequence). Trimming took 3 bases from V and 0 from J; bases not matched to a gene: 8. The CDR3 extends over 18 amino acids.

The V and J genes are TRBV3-1 (or the pseudogene TRBV3-2) and TRBJ2-3, with 7 bases identical to TRBD2. Germline V gives CDR1 LGHDT, CDR2 YNNKEL (reference sequence). This CDR3 comprises 15 residues. The J segment lost 3 bases and the V segment lost 7 bases, leaving 10 bases of the junction unmatched. CDR3 in DNA: TGTGCCAGCACTCCTCGCGGGAGTGAAACAGATACGCAGTATTTT. This sequence encodes CASTPRGSETDTQYF.

V is TRBV5-1 and J is TRBJ2-5, with a tentative D call TRBD2 (5 bases). This CDR3 region has 15 residues. V dropped 0 bases and J dropped 4 bases, with 13 bases sitting between them. Per the germline V gene, CDR1 is SGHRS and CDR2 is YFSETQ. The CDR3 DNA follows: TGCGCCAGCAGCTTGGCGGGAATTGTAGGAGAGACCCAGTACTTC. Translation: CASSLAGIVGETQYF.

V usage is TRBV19 and J usage is TRBJ2-6, with D perhaps being TRBD1 or TRBD2 (6 bases each). Germline V CDR1 and CDR2: LNHDA, SQIVND (reference sequence). V lost 8 bases and J 4 bases, leaving 18 bases between the germline ends. This CDR3 region has 16 residues. The CDR3 here is CASRRPGAGGANVLTF. CDR3 in DNA: TGTGCCAGTCGCCGACCGGGGGCAGGGGGGGCCAACGTCCTGACTTTC.

This clone was seen just once. The rearrangement links TRBV7-3 to TRBJ2-3; D ambiguous. The CDR3 is 15 residues long. V lost 1 base, J lost 0 bases, and 8 bases lay in between. Germline values: CDR1 SGHTA, CDR2 FQGTGA. The CDR3 DNA reads TGTGCCAGCAGCTTAAGTGGGGTTAGCACAGATACGCAGTATTTT. Amino acid sequence: CASSLSGVSTDTQYF.